This T cell receptor beta chain was captured by sequencing in a study of blood T cell repertoires in COVID-19. Deletions cut 5 bases from V and 7 bases from J, with 14 bases between. The CDR3 contains 13 residues. Germline values: CDR1 SGHAT, CDR2 FQNNGV. Sequenced by immunoSEQ multiplex PCR; TCRdb stores in-frame clones only, minus some. The sample yields around 250,000 clones, around 89% seen once. The V and J genes are TRBV11-2 and TRBJ1-2; TRBD1 might be the D (6 bases). Sequenced material: PBMCs or T cells enriched from blood (not recorded which). This clonotype was obtained from a woman in her 30s who had recovered from COVID-19. In DNA, the CDR3 is TGTGCCAGCAGCACGCGCCGACAGGTTGGCTACACCTTC. Translated: CASSTRRQVGYTF.